This TCR beta chain was captured by sequencing in a study of a mutant IDH1 vaccine in newly diagnosed glioma. Described time point: week 35, safety follow-up. Each dose delivered 300 ug of mutant IDH1 20-mer peptide subcutaneously with imiquimod. Clones were read by immunoSEQ multiplex PCR, and TCRdb kept only the in-frame ones, dropping some. This sample has about 32,000 clones, with roughly 80% found just once. About this clone itself: Its antigen is as yet unknown.

The CDR3 consists of 12 residues. The V gene's germline CDR1 is SEHNR and CDR2 FQNEAQ (reference sequence). The V end was cut by 6 bases, the J end by 6 bases, with 10 bases between. The chain combines TRBV7-9 with TRBJ2-3; no firm D call. This TCR was recovered from a woman aged 18-30 years with glioma. The sample was PBMCs, taken from a glioma patient whose treatment included an IDH1 peptide vaccine. The CDR3 coding sequence is TGTGCCAGCAGTCCCGGATGGGATACGCAGTATTTT. Protein sequence: CASSPGWDTQYF.